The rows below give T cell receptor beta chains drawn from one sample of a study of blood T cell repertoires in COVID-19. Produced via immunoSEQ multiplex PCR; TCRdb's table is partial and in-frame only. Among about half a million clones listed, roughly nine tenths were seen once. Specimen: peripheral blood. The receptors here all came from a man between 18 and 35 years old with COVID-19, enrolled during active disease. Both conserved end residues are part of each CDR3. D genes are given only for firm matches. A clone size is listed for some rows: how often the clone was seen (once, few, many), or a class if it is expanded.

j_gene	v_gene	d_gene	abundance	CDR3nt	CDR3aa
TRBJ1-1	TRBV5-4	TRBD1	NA	TGTGCCAGCAGCTGGGACAGTCAAGCGAACACTGAAGCTTTCTTT	CASSWDSQANTEAFF
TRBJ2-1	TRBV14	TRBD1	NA	TGTGCCAGCAGCCGCTACAGGGGAGACAATGAGCAGTTCTTC	CASSRYRGDNEQFF
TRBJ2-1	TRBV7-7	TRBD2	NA	TGTGCTAGCAGCTTAGCGATCCCTAGCGGGAGGGGCCACAATGAGCAGTTCTTC	CASSLAIPSGRGHNEQFF
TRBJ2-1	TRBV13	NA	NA	TGTGCCAGCAGCTTAGGTTTGGGCTACTCATACAATGAGCAGTTCTTC	CASSLGLGYSYNEQFF
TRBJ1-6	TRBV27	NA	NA	TGTGCCAGCAGTCCGGACAGATATTCACCCCTCCACTTT	CASSPDRYSPLHF
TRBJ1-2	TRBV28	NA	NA	TGTGCCAGCCGTGACAATAACTATGGCTACACCTTC	CASRDNNYGYTF
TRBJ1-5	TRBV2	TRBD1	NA	TGTGCCAGCAGAGAGACAGGGGGCTTCAATCAGCCCCAGCATTTT	CASRETGGFNQPQHF
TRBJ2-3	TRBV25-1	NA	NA	TGTGCCAGCAGTGAATACGAGTTGTCGGATACGCAGTATTTT	CASSEYELSDTQYF
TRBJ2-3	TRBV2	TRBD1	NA	TGTGCCAGCAGTGGGACAGGGGGAGATACGCAGTATTTT	CASSGTGGDTQYF
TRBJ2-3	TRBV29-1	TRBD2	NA	TGCAGCGTCCAAACGCGGGGGGATACGCAGTATTTT	CSVQTRGDTQYF
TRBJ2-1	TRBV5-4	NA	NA	TGTGCCAGCAGCTCCATTACGACTAGATTGGCCGGAGGCTCCTACAATGAGCAGTTCTTC	CASSSITTRLAGGSYNEQFF
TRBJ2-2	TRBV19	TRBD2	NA	TGTGCCAGTACTCCGGGAGGATTAAGAGCCGGGGAGCTGTTTTTT	CASTPGGLRAGELFF
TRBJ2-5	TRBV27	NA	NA	TGTGCCAGCTCACCCAGGGGTAGAGAGACCCAGTACTTC	CASSPRGRETQYF
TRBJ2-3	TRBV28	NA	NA	TGTGCCAGCAGTTTGGGTACCCTGATAGCCACAGATACGCAGTATTTT	CASSLGTLIATDTQYF
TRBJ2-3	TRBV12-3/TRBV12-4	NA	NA	TGTGCCAGCAGTCCAAGCACAGATACGCAGTATTTT	CASSPSTDTQYF
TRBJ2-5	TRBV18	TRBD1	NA	TGTGCCAGCTCACCTTTCGGACAGGGTTTGGGACAAGAGACCCAGTACTTC	CASSPFGQGLGQETQYF
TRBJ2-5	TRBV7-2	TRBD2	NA	TGTGCCAGCAGCTCGACTAGCGGGGGGGAAGAGACCCAGTACTTC	CASSSTSGGEETQYF
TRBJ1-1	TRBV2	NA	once	TGTGCCAGCCACTGGACAGAAGGAAACACTGAAGCTTTCTTT	CASHWTEGNTEAFF
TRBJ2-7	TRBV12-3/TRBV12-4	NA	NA	TGTGCCAGCAGGGAGGGACAGACGGAGCAGTACTTC	CASREGQTEQYF
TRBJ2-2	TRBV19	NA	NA	TGTGCCAGTAGGACTACCGGGGAGCTGTTTTTT	CASRTTGELFF
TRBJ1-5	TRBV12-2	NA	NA	TGTGCAAGTCGCTTGAATCGACAGGAGCGTCAGCCCCAGCATTTT	CASRLNRQERQPQHF
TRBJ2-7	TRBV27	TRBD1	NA	TGTGCCAGCAGTATAAGTACAGGGGGCGGTCAGGCCTACGAGCAGTACTTC	CASSISTGGGQAYEQYF
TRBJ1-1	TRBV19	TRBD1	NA	TGTGCCAGTAGCCGCCGGGACAGACGTTCATCGAGCACTGAAGCTTTCTTT	CASSRRDRRSSSTEAFF
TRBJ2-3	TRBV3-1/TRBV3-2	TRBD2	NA	TGTGCCAGCAGCCAGAGCGGGGGAAACACAGATACGCAGTATTTT	CASSQSGGNTDTQYF